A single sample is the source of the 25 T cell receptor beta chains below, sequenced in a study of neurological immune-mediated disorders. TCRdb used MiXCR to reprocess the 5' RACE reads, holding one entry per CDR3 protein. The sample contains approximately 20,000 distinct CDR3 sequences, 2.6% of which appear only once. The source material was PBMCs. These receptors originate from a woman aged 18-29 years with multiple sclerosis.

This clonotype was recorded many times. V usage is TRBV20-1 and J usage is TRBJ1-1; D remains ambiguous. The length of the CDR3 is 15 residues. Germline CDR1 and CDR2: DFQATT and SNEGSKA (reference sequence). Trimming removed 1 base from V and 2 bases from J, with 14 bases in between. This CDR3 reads CSARGITGPNTEAFF. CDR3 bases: TGCAGTGCTAGAGGCATTACTGGGCCCAACACTGAAGCTTTCTTT.

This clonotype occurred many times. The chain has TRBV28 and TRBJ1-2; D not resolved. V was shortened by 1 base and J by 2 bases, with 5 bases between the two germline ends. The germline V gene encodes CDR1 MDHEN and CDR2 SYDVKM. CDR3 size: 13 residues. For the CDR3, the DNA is TGTGCCAGCAGTTTATCACAGAACTATGGCTACACCTTC. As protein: CASSLSQNYGYTF.

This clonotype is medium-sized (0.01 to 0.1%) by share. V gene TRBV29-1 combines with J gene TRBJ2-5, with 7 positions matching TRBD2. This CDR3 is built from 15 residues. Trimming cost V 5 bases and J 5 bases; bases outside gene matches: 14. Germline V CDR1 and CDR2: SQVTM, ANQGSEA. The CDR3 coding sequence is TGCAGCGTTCTTGGTGGTAGCGGGCAAGGGGAGACCCAGTACTTC. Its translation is CSVLGGSGQGETQYF.

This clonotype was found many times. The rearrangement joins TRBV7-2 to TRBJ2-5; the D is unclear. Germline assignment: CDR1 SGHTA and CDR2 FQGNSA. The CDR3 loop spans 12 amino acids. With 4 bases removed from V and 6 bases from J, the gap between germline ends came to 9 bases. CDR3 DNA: TGTGCCAGCAGCTCCGAGATGCAGACCCAGTACTTC. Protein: CASSSEMQTQYF. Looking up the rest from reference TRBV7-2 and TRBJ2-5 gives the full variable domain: GAGVSQSPSNKVTEKGKDVELRCDPISGHTALYWYRQSLGQGLEFLIYFQGNSAPDKSGLPSDRFSAERTGGSVSTLTIQRTQQEDSAVYLCASSSEMQTQYFGPGTRLLVL.

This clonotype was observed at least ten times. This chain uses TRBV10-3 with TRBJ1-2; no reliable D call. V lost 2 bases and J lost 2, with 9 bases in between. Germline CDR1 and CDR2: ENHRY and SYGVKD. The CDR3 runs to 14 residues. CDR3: CAISEVVSNYGYTF. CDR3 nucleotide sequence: TGTGCCATCAGTGAGGTGGTTTCGAACTATGGCTACACCTTC.

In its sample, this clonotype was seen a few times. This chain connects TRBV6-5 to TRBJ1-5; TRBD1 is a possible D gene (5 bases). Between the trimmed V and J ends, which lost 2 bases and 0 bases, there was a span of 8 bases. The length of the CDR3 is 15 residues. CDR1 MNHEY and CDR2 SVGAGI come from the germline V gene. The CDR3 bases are TGTGCCAGCAGTTACGGGGGGTATAGCAATCAGCCCCAGCATTTT. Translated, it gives CASSYGGYSNQPQHF.

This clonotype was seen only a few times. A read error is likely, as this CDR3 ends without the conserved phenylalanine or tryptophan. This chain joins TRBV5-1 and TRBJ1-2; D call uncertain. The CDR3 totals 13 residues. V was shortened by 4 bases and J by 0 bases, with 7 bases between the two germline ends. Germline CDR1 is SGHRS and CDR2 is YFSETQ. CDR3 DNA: TGCGCCAGCAGCGAGGAAACTAACTATGGCTACACCAAC. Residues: CASSEETNYGYTN.

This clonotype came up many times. CDR3 protein: CASSTTGSTVLQETQYF. The CDR3 DNA follows: TGTGCCAGCAGCACGACAGGGTCGACAGTCCTACAAGAGACCCAGTACTTC. The chain carries TRBV7-6 and TRBJ2-5; 7 bases map to TRBD1. Per the germline V gene, CDR1 is SGHVS and CDR2 is FNYEAQ. CDR3 size: 17 residues. Trimming took 5 bases from V and 2 from J; bases not matched to a gene: 14.

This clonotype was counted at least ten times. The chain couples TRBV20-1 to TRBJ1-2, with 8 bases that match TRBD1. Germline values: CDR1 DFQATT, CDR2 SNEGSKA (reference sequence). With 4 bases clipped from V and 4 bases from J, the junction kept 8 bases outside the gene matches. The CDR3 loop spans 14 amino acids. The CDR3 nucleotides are TGCAGTGCTACCTCAGGGGGCGAGGGCTATGGCTACACCTTC. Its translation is CSATSGGEGYGYTF.

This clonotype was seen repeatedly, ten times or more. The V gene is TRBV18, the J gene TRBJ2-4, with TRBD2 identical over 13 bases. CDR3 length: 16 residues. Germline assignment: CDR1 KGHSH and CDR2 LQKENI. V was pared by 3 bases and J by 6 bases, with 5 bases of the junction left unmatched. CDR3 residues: CASSPRTSGGINIQYF. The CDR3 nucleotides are TGTGCCAGCTCACCCAGGACTAGCGGGGGAATAAACATTCAGTACTTC. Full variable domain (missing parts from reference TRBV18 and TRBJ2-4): NAGVMQNPRHLVRRRGQEARLRCSPMKGHSHVYWYRQLPEEGLKFMVYLQKENIIDESGMPKERFSAEFPKEGPSILRIQQVVRGDSAAYFCASSPRTSGGINIQYFGAGTRLSVL.

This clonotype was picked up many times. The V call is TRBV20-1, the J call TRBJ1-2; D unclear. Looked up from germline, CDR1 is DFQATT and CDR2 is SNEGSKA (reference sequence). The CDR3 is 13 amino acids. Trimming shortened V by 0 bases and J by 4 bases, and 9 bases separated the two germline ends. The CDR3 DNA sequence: TGCAGTGCTAGAGATACAACTACCTATGGCTACACCTTC. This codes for CSARDTTTYGYTF.

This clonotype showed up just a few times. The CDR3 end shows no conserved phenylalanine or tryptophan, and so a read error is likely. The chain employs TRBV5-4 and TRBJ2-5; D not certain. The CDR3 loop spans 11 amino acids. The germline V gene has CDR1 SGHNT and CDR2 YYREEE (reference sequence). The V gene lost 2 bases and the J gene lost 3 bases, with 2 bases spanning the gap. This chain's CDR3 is CASSLKETQYN. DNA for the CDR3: TGTGCCAGCAGCTTAAAAGAGACCCAGTACAAC.

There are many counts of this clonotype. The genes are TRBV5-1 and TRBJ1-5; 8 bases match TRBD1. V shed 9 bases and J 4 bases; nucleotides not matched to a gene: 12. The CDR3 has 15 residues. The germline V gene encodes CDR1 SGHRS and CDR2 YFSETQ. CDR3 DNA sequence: TGCGCCATCAGAAGACAGGGGCGAGGGAATCAGCCCCAGCATTTT. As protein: CAIRRQGRGNQPQHF.

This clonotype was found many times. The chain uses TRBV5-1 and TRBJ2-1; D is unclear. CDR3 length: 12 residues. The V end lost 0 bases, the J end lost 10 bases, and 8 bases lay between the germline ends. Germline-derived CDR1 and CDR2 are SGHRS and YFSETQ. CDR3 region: CASSLVDVEQFF. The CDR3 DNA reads TGCGCCAGCAGCTTGGTCGATGTAGAGCAGTTCTTC.

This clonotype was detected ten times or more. The DNA of the CDR3 is TGTGCCAGCAGCTCCCTCGGGCTAGCAGAGAATGAGCAGTTCTTC. It yields the protein CASSSLGLAENEQFF. The chain joins TRBV7-8 to TRBJ2-1; D might be TRBD2 (5 bases). Germline V gene sequence: CDR1 SGHVS, CDR2 FQNEAQ. V was clipped by 4 bases and J by 7 bases, with 17 bases between them. This CDR3 has 15 residues.

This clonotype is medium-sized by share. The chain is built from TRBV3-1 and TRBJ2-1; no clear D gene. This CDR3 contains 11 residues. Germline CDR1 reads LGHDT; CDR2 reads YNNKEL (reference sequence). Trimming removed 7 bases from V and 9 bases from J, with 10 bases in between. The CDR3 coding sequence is TGTGCCAGCACCCTCGGCCCTGAGCAGTTCTTC. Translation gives CASTLGPEQFF.

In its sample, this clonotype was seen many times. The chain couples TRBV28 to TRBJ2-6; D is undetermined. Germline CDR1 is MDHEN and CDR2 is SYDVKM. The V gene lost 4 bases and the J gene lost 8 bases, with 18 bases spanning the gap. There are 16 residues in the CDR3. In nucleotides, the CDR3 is TGTGCCAGCAGTTCCGGGTCGATCTTTTTGACCAACGTCCTGACTTTC. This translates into CASSSGSIFLTNVLTF.

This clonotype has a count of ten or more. Here the CDR3 DNA reads TGCGCCAGCAGCTCCTGGACTAGCGGGAGTGATGAGCAGTTCTTC. It yields the protein CASSSWTSGSDEQFF. This rearrangement joins TRBV4-3 to TRBJ2-1, with 13 bases matching TRBD2. V trimming: 5 bases; J trimming: 8 bases; junction bases outside the gene matches: 6. Looked up from germline, CDR1 is LGHNA and CDR2 is YSLEER. The CDR3 spans 15 residues.

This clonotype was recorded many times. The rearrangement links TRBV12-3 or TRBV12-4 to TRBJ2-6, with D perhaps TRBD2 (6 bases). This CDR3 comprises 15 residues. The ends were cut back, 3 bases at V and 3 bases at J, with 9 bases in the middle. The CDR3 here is CASSLGGGGANVLTF. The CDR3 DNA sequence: TGTGCCAGCAGTTTGGGGGGTGGTGGGGCCAACGTCCTGACTTTC.

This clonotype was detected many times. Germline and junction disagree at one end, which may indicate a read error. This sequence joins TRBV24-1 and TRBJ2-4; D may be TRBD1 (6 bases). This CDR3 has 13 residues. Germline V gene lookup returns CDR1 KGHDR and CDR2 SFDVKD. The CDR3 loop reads CATSGQATNIQYF. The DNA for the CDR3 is TGTGCCACCAGTGGACAGGCCACAAACATTCAGTACTTC.

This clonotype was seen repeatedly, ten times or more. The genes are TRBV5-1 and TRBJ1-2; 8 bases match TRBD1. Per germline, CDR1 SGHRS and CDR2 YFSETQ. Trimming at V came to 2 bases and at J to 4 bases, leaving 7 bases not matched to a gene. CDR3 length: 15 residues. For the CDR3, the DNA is TGCGCCAGCAGCTTCGCGACAGGGGAGGGCTATGGCTACACCTTC. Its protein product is CASSFATGEGYGYTF.

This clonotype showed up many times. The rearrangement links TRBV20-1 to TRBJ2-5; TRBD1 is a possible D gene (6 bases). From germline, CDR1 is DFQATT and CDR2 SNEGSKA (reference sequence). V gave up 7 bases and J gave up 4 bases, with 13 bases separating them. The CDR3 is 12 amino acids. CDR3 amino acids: CSVVETGETQYF. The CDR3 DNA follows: TGCAGTGTCGTAGAGACAGGAGAGACCCAGTACTTC.

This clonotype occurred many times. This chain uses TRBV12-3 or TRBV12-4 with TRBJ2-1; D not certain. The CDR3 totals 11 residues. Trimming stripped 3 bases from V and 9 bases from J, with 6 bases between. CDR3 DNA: TGTGCCAGCAGTTTTCGCGGTGAGCAGTTCTTC. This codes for CASSFRGEQFF.

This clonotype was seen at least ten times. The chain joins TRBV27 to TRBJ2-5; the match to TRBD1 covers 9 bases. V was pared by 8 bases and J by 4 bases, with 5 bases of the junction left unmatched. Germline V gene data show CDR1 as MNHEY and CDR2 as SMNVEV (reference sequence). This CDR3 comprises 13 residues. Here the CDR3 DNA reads TGTGCCAGCTACGGACAGGGGACAGAGACCCAGTACTTC. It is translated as CASYGQGTETQYF.

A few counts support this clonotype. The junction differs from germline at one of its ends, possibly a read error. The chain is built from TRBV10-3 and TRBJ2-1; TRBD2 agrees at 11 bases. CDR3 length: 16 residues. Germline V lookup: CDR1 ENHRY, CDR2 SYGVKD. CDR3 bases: TGTGCCATCGGGACTAGCGGAACACCCATCTACAAAGAGCAGTTCTTC. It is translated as CAIGTSGTPIYKEQFF.